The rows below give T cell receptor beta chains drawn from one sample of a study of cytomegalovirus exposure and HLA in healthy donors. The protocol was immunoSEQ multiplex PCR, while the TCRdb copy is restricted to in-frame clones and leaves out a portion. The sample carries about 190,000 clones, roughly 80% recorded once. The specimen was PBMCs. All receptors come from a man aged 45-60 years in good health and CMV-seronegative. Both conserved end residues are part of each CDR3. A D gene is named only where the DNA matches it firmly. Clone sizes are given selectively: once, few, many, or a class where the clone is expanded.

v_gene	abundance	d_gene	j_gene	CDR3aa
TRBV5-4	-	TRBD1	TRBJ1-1	CASSLRDRGSTEAFF
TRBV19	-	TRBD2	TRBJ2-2	CASTPGGDPTGELFF
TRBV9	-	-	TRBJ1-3	CASSVAASSGNTIYF
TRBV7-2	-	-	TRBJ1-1	CASREGPNTEAFF
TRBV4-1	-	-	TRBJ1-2	CASSLSDSYGYTF
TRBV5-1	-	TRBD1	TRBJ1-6	CASSLGATGASNSPLHF
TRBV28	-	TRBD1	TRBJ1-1	CASRGPRGPKAFF
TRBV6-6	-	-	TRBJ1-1	CASSYSQGLTEAFF
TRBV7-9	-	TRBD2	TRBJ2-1	CASSPGRSSGGADEQFF
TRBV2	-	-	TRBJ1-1	CASTLGVMNTEAFF
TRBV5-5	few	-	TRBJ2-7	CASSLRTGGEVSYEQYF
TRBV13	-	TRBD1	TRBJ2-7	CASSNSPTGGTYEQYF
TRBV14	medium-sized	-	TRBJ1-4	CASSHESGRKLFF
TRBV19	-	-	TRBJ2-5	CASSSSGAQETQYF
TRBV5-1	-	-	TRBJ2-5	CASSLDGRAGGETQYF
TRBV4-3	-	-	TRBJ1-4	CASSQDQAFTNEKLFF
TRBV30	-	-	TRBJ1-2	CAGPGTYGYTF
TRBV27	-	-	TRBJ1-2	CASSTTGLNYGYTF
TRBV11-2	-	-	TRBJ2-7	CASSLDGGWEQYF
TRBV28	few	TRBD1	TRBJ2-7	CASSWGTGNDEQYF
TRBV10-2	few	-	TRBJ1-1	CASSPGRGYTEAFF
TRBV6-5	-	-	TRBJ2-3	CASSRKTGTQYF
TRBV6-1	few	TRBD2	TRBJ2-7	CASSEVLAVSYEQYF
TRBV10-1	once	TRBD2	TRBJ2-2	CASTQGAGGDNTGELFF
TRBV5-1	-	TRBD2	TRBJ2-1	CASSLRSGGNNEQFF
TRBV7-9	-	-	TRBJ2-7	CASSLPGSYEQYF
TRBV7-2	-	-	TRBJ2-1	CASSRMGLVGNEQFF
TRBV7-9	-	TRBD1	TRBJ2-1	CASSFGTDYNEQFF
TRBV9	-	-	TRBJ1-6	CASSMTGTLNSPLHF
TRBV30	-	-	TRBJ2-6	CAWSLGGSGANVLTF
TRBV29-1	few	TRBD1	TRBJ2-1	CSVRRTGGGFDEQFF
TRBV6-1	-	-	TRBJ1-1	CASSERGVTEAFF
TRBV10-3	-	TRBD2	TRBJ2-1	CAISPGGVSYNEQFF
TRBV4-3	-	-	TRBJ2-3	CASSLVRVDTQYF
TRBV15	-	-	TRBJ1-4	CATEGANEKLFF
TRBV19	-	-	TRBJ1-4	CASTPVGQNEKLFF
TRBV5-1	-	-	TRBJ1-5	CASSLSGNSNQPQHF
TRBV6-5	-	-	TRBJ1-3	CASSQTGLGGNTIYF
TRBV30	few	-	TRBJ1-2	CAWSPGQPASYGYTF
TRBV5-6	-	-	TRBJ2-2	CASSWQSNTGELFF
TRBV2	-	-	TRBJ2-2	CASSPGTLVAGELFF
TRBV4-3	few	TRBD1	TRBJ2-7	CASSQEYRGHEQYF
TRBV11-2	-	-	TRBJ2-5	CASSLGQGLETQYF
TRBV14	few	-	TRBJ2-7	CASSQEGGIGDEQYF
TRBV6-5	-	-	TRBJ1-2	CASRQTANYGYTF
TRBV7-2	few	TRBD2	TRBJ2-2	CASSSSGSHTGELFF
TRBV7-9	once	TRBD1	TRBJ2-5	CASSLMTGMETQYF